This TCR beta chain was recorded in a study of cytomegalovirus exposure and HLA in healthy donors. General study points: The study found most TCR sequences rare, yet found some public TCRs in many donors. A few of the chains that were CMV-associated were confirmed in vitro to be specific for CMV antigens. 16,951 TCR beta sequences were associated with HLA alleles at 0.05 false discovery rate in a later analysis.

Vbeta (60) and Jbeta (13) primers were used in the PCR. Produced via immunoSEQ multiplex PCR; TCRdb's table is partial and in-frame only. Among about 130,000 clones listed, under 85% were seen once. Germline V gene data show CDR1 as ENHRY and CDR2 as SYGVKD. The CDR3 runs 17 residues. The V segment lost 5 bases and the J segment 5 bases; nucleotides outside the gene matches: 16. As concerns this clone: Its antigen is not identified.

What was sequenced was PBMCs. This receptor was obtained from a boy aged 10-17 years in good health and CMV-seronegative. V usage is TRBV10-3 and J usage is TRBJ1-1; 8 nucleotides line up with TRBD1. CDR3 sequence (DNA): TGTGCCATCAGTAGGGTAACCCACGGGACAGGTGGGACTGAAGCTTTCTTT. The encoded protein is CAISRVTHGTGGTEAFF.